Below, 20 T cell receptor beta chains from the same sample are listed, as sequenced in a study of cytomegalovirus exposure and HLA in healthy donors. A multiplex PCR was run with 60 Vbeta primers and 13 Jbeta primers. Libraries were prepared by immunoSEQ multiplex PCR; TCRdb keeps only in-frame clonotypes and omits some of them. The table records about 170,000 clones, approximately 70% of them present only once. The sample comprised PBMCs. All receptors derive from a man aged 35-49 years in good health and CMV-seropositive.

There are a few counts of this clone. The V gene is TRBV6-5, the J gene TRBJ1-2, with D possibly TRBD1 on 5 matching bases. Trimming shortened V by 2 bases and J by 8 bases, and 9 bases separated the two germline ends. Germline CDR1 is MNHEY and CDR2 is SVGAGI. This CDR3 region has 12 residues. The CDR3 bases are TGTGCCAGCAGTTACGACAGTCGGGGCTACACCTTC. Its protein product is CASSYDSRGYTF.

The V and J genes are TRBV9 and TRBJ2-7; a weak D match, TRBD1 (6 bases). V shed 2 bases and J shed 3 bases, with 15 bases lying between them. CDR3 size: 15 residues. Germline V gene lookup returns CDR1 SGDLS and CDR2 YYNGEE. CDR3 in amino acids: CASSVGQGSNYEQYF. Written as DNA, the CDR3 is TGTGCCAGCAGCGTGGGGCAGGGGAGTAACTACGAGCAGTACTTC.

CDR3 sequence (DNA): TGCGCCAGCAGTGACCCCGGGGACTATGGCTACACCTTC. Protein product: CASSDPGDYGYTF. The chain joins TRBV10-2 to TRBJ1-2; no reliable D call. The ends were cut back, 3 bases at V and 3 bases at J, with 8 bases in the middle. The germline gives CDR1 WSHSY, CDR2 SAAADI. The CDR3 spans 13 residues.

This chain joins TRBV6-4 and TRBJ1-3, with D possibly matching TRBD1 (6 bases). The germline V gene encodes CDR1 MRHNA and CDR2 SNTAGT. V was cut by 6 bases and J by 2 bases, with 14 bases left in between. CDR3 size: 15 residues. The CDR3 is CASSPRGAAGNTIYF. The CDR3 bases are TGTGCCAGCAGCCCCCGGGGGGCCGCTGGAAACACCATATATTTT.

This chain joins TRBV27 and TRBJ2-2; 8 bases are shared with TRBD1. V gave up 6 bases and J gave up 7 bases; unmatched junction bases: 7. The CDR3 sequence is 14 residues long. Germline loops: CDR1 MNHEY, CDR2 SMNVEV (reference sequence). The CDR3 reads CASSSDRGNGELFF. The CDR3 DNA is TGTGCCAGCAGCTCAGACAGGGGAAACGGGGAGCTGTTTTTT.

About this clone itself: Within the sample, other DNA sequences also encode this same CDR3. The chain couples TRBV7-6 to TRBJ1-1, with D hard to call. Germline V gene lookup returns CDR1 SGHVS and CDR2 FNYEAQ. The CDR3 is 13 amino acids. V lost 3 bases and J lost 1, with 6 bases in between. The DNA of the CDR3 is TGTGCCAGCAGCTTCGGGAGGAACACTGAAGCTTTCTTT. Translation: CASSFGRNTEAFF.

This chain joins TRBV7-8 and TRBJ2-7; a possible D gene is TRBD1 (5 bases). V was clipped by 1 base and J by 5 bases, with 12 bases between them. Germline CDR1 is SGHVS and CDR2 is FQNEAQ. This CDR3 has 14 amino acids. The CDR3 sequence: CASSLVVAGNEQYF. The CDR3 nucleotides read TGTGCCAGCAGCTTAGTAGTGGCAGGGAACGAGCAGTACTTC.

CDR3 in amino acids: CASSAGIISLGNTIYF. The CDR3 bases are TGTGCCAGCAGCGCAGGGATCATTTCTCTTGGAAACACCATATATTTT. The chain is built from TRBV7-9 and TRBJ1-3; maybe TRBD1 (5 bases). The germline V and J ends were trimmed by 5 bases and 3 bases, with 17 bases remaining between them. Germline-derived CDR1 and CDR2 are SEHNR and FQNEAQ (reference sequence). The CDR3 length is 16 residues.

The chain couples TRBV5-6 to TRBJ2-7; the match to TRBD2 covers 11 bases. J gave up 4 bases and V 0 bases, and 6 bases lay outside the gene matches. The germline V gene encodes CDR1 SGHDT and CDR2 YYEEEE. There are 16 residues in the CDR3. CDR3 in amino acids: CASSLGAGTSGYEQYF. CDR3 sequence (DNA): TGTGCCAGCAGCTTGGGGGCCGGGACTAGCGGTTACGAGCAGTACTTC. The full variable domain, completed using reference TRBV5-6 and TRBJ2-7, is DAGVTQSPTHLIKTRGQQVTLRCSPKSGHDTVSWYQQALGQGPQFIFQYYEEEERQRGNFPDRFSGHQFPNYSSELNVNALLLGDSALYLCASSLGAGTSGYEQYFGPGTRLTVT.

The chain uses TRBV5-8 and TRBJ1-1; 8 nucleotides align to TRBD1. CDR3 length equals 15 residues. The germline V gene encodes CDR1 SGHTS and CDR2 YDEGEE. Trimming removed 2 bases from V and 6 bases from J; junction bases left unmatched: 9. The CDR3 sequence: CASSFPTGVGPEAFF. The CDR3, as DNA: TGTGCCAGCAGCTTTCCGACAGGGGTCGGCCCTGAAGCTTTCTTT.

The V and J genes are TRBV30 and TRBJ1-2; 7 bases fit TRBD1. The CDR3 spans 14 residues. Germline CDR1 is GTSNPN and CDR2 is SVGIG (reference sequence). Unmatched junction bases numbered 12, after V lost 4 bases and J lost 7 bases. The CDR3 loop is CAWTRGGAGGGYTF. The CDR3 DNA reads TGTGCCTGGACCCGAGGGGGCGCCGGTGGTGGCTACACCTTC.

The V gene is TRBV7-9, the J gene TRBJ1-1, with unresolved D. CDR1 and CDR2 from the germline V gene are SEHNR and FQNEAQ (reference sequence). The CDR3 extends over 16 amino acids. V lost 5 bases and J 3 bases, leaving 19 bases between the germline ends. CDR3 protein: CASSPTSKTRDTEAFF. Written as DNA, the CDR3 is TGTGCCAGCAGCCCCACGTCGAAAACACGGGACACTGAAGCTTTCTTT.

This sequence joins TRBV6-1 and TRBJ1-1; perhaps TRBD1 as D (5 bases). V shed 2 bases and J shed 8 bases, with 12 bases lying between them. Germline V CDR1 and CDR2: MNHNS, SASEGT. The CDR3 spans 13 residues. CDR3 in DNA: TGTGCCAGCAGTGAAAGGGGTAGGGTAGAAGCTTTCTTT. This codes for CASSERGRVEAFF.

The rearrangement joins TRBV13 to TRBJ2-7, with 8 nucleotides matching TRBD1. The V segment lost 4 bases and the J segment 0 bases; nucleotides outside the gene matches: 5. CDR3 length: 15 residues. In germline, CDR1 is PRHDT, CDR2 FYEKMQ (reference sequence). CDR3 DNA sequence: TGTGCCAGCAGCTCCGGGACAGGTGCCTCCTACGAGCAGTACTTC. Translating it yields CASSSGTGASYEQYF.

This chain links TRBV4-3 with TRBJ2-2, with 10 bases matching TRBD2. The CDR3 spans 18 residues. CDR1 and CDR2 (germline): LGHNA, YSLEER. The ends lost 0 bases at V and 5 bases at J; junction bases unmatched: 9. The CDR3: CASSQEALAGVRTGELFF. The CDR3, as DNA: TGCGCCAGCAGCCAAGAGGCCCTAGCGGGGGTTCGAACCGGGGAGCTGTTTTTT.

V usage is TRBV7-8 and J usage is TRBJ2-5; TRBD2 matches at 7 bases. The CDR3 loop spans 17 amino acids. Trimming took 2 bases from V and 5 from J; bases not matched to a gene: 14. CDR1 and CDR2 (germline): SGHVS, FQNEAQ. Written as DNA, the CDR3 is TGTGCCAGCAGCTTAAACCCGCCGACAGTGGGAGGGGAGACCCAGTACTTC. It is translated as CASSLNPPTVGGETQYF.

J is TRBJ1-5 and V is TRBV27, with TRBD1 identical over 8 bases. V gave up 6 bases and J gave up 0 bases; unmatched junction bases: 4. Germline CDR1 and CDR2: MNHEY and SMNVEV (reference sequence). The CDR3 is 15 amino acids. The CDR3 protein is CASRQGAGSNQPQHF. CDR3 sequence (DNA): TGTGCCAGCAGGCAGGGGGCGGGTAGCAATCAGCCCCAGCATTTT.

This clone was observed a handful of times. The gene calls are TRBV7-2 and TRBJ2-5; 8 bases align to TRBD1. Germline values: CDR1 SGHTA, CDR2 FQGNSA. The CDR3 contains 13 residues. V shed 4 bases, J shed 3 bases, and the junction held 1 base outside the gene matches. The CDR3 is CASSSDREETQYF. The CDR3 DNA reads as TGTGCCAGCAGCTCGGACAGGGAAGAGACCCAGTACTTC.

This clone was seen a few times. This chain links TRBV6-5 with TRBJ2-5; 8 bases align to TRBD2. Germline V gives CDR1 MNHEY, CDR2 SVGAGI. The ends lost 4 bases at V and 5 bases at J; junction bases unmatched: 3. The CDR3 sequence is 13 residues long. CDR3 nucleotides: TGTGCCAGCAGTTGGACTAGCTTCGAGACCCAGTACTTC. This gives the protein CASSWTSFETQYF.

The chain combines TRBV13 with TRBJ2-5; TRBD1 aligns across 7 bases. The J call could be wrong; TRBJ2-7 is a better fit for the DNA end. CDR1 and CDR2 (germline): PRHDT, FYEKMQ (reference sequence). The CDR3 loop spans 14 amino acids. The CDR3 DNA follows: TGTGCCAGCAGCTTAGTACAGGGGACCTACGAGCAGTACTTC. It is translated as CASSLVQGTYEQYF.